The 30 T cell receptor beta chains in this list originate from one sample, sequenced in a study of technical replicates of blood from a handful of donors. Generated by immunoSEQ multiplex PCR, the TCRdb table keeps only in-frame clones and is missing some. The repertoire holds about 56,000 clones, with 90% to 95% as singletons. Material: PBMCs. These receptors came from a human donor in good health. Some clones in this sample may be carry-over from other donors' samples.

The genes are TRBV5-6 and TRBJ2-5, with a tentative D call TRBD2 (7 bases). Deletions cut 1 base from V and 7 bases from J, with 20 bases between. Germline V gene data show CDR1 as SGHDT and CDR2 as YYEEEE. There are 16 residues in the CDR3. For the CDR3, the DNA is TGTGCCAGCAGCTTGTGGGTCGGGACTATAGGGGGGACCCAGTACTTC. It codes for CASSLWVGTIGGTQYF.

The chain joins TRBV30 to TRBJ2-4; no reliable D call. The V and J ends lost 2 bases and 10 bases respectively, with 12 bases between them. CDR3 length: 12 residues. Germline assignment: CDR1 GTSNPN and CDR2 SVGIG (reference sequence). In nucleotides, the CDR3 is TGTGCCTGGAGTACCGTTCAGGCAATTCAGTACTTC. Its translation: CAWSTVQAIQYF.

The CDR3 coding sequence is TGTGCCAGCAGTGGCAACAGGGGCGCTAACACCGGGGAGCTGTTTTTT. Its protein product is CASSGNRGANTGELFF. This chain connects TRBV6-1 to TRBJ2-2; 7 bases are shared with TRBD1. CDR1 and CDR2 from the germline V gene are MNHNS and SASEGT. The CDR3 covers 16 residues. V shed 4 bases, J shed 2 bases, and the junction held 7 bases outside the gene matches.

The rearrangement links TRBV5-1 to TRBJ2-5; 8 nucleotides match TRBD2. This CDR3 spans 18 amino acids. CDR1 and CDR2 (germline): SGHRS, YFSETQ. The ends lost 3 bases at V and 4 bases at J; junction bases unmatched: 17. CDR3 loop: CASSSWLAGGLTAETQYF. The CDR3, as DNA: TGCGCCAGCAGCTCCTGGCTGGCGGGGGGTTTGACTGCAGAGACCCAGTACTTC.

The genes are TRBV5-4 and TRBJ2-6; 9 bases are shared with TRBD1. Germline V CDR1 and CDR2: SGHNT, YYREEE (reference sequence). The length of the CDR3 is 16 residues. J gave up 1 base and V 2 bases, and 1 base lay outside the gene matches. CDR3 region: CASSLDRGSGANVLTF. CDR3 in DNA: TGTGCCAGCAGCTTAGACAGGGGGTCTGGGGCCAACGTCCTGACTTTC. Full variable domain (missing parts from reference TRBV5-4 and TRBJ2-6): ETGVTQSPTHLIKTRGQQVTLRCSSQSGHNTVSWYQQALGQGPQFIFQYYREEENGRGNFPPRFSGLQFPNYSSELNVNALELDDSALYLCASSLDRGSGANVLTFGAGSRLTVL.

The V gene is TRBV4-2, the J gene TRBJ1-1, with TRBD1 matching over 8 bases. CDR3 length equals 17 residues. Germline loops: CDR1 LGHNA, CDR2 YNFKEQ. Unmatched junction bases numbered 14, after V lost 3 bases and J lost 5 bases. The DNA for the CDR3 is TGTGCCAGCAGCCAGGTACCGGCAGGGGGCGGAAAGACTGAAGCTTTCTTT. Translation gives CASSQVPAGGGKTEAFF.

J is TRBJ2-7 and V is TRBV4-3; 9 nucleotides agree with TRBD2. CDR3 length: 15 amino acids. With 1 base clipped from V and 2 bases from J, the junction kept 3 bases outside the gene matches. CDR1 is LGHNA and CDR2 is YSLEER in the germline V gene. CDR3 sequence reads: CASSQGTSVPYEQYF. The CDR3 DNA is TGCGCCAGCAGCCAAGGGACTAGCGTACCCTACGAGCAGTACTTC.

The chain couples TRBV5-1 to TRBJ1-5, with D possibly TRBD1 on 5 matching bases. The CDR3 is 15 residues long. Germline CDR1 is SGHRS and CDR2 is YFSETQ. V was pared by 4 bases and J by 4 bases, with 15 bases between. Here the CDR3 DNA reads TGCGCCAGCAGCGCCTCGACAGACCCTAATCAGCCCCAGCATTTT. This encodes CASSASTDPNQPQHF. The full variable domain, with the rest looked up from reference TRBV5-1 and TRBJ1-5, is KAGVTQTPRYLIKTRGQQVTLSCSPISGHRSVSWYQQTPGQGLQFLFEYFSETQRNKGNFPGRFSGRQFSNSRSEMNVSTLELGDSALYLCASSASTDPNQPQHFGDGTRLSIL.

The CDR3 DNA reads TGTGCTAGTGGTTTAATAAATGAGCAGTTCTTC. As protein: CASGLINEQFF. J is TRBJ2-1 and V is TRBV12-5; D remains unclear. Germline V gene data show CDR1 as LGHNT and CDR2 as FRNRAP. The CDR3 extends over 11 amino acids. The V gene lost 3 bases and the J gene lost 7 bases, with 4 bases spanning the gap.

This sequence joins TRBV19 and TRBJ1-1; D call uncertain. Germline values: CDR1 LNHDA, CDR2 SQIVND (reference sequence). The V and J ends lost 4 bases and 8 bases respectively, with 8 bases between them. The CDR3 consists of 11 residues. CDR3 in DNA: TGTGCCAGTAGTACCCTAGCGGAAGCTTTCTTT. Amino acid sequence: CASSTLAEAFF.

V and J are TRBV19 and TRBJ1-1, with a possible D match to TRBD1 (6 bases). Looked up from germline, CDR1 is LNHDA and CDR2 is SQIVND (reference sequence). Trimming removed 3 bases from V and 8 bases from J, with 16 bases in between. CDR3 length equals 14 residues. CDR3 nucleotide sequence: TGTGCCAGTAGTATTTCCCTGGGACACAGGGAAGCTTTCTTT. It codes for CASSISLGHREAFF.

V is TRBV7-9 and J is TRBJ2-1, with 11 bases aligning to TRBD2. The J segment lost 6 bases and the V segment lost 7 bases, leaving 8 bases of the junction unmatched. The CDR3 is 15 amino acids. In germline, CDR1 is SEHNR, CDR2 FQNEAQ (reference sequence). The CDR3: CASIQLAGESNEQFF. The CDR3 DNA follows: TGTGCCAGCATCCAACTAGCGGGGGAAAGCAATGAGCAGTTCTTC.

The CDR3 DNA is TGTGCCAGCAGTGGGGGACTAGCGAATTTCCAAGAGACCCAGTACTTC. It yields the protein CASSGGLANFQETQYF. The chain couples TRBV6-1 to TRBJ2-5, with 10 bases aligning to TRBD2. Germline CDR1 reads MNHNS; CDR2 reads SASEGT. This CDR3 comprises 16 residues. V lost 4 bases and J lost 1; bases outside the gene matches: 6.

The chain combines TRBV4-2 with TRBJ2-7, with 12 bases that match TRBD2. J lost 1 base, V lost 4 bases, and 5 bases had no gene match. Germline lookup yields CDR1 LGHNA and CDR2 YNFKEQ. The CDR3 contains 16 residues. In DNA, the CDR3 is TGTGCCAGCAGCCCCCGACTAGCGGGAGCTTCCTACGAGCAGTACTTC. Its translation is CASSPRLAGASYEQYF.

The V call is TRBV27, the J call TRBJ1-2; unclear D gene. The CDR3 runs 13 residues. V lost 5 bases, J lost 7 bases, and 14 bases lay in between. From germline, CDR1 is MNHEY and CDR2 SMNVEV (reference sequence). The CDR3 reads CASSPMASGGYTF. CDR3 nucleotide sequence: TGTGCCAGCAGTCCCATGGCCTCGGGTGGCTACACCTTC.

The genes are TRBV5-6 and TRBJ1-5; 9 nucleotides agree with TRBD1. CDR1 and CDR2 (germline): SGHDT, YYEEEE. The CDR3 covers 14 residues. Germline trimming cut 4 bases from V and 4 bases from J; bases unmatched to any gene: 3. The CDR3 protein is CASSLDRGNQPQHF. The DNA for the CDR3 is TGTGCCAGCAGCCTGGACAGGGGAAATCAGCCCCAGCATTTT.

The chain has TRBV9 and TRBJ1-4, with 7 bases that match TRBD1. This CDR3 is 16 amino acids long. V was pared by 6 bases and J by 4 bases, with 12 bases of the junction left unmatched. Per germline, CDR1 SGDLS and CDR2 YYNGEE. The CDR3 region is CASMHRRDRDNEKLFF. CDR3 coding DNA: TGTGCCAGCATGCACCGCCGGGACAGAGATAATGAAAAACTGTTTTTT.

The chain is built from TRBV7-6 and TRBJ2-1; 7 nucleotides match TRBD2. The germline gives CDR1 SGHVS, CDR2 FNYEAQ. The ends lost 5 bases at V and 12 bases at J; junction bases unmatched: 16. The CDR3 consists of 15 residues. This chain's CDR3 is CASSPGAGAMFRQFF. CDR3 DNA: TGTGCCAGCAGCCCCGGGGCGGGAGCGATGTTTCGGCAGTTCTTC.

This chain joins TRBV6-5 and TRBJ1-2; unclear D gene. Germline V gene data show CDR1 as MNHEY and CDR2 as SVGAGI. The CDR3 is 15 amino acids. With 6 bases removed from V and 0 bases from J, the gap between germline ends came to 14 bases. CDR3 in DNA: TGTGCCAGCAGGGACCCGGGATCGACTAACTATGGCTACACCTTC. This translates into CASRDPGSTNYGYTF.

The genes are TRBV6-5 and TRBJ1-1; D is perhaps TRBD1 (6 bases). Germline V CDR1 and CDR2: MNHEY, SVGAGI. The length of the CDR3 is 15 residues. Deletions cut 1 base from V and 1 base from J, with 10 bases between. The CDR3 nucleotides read TGTGCCAGCAGTTACTATGGGGGCCGGAACACTGAAGCTTTCTTT. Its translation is CASSYYGGRNTEAFF.

The CDR3 region is CATQGGQGDRANYGYTF. The CDR3 DNA reads as TGTGCCACCCAAGGAGGACAGGGCGATCGGGCTAACTATGGCTACACCTTC. The gene calls are TRBV2 and TRBJ1-2, with 8 nucleotides matching TRBD1. Trimming at V came to 10 bases and at J to 0 bases, leaving 16 bases not matched to a gene. The germline gives CDR1 SNHLY, CDR2 FYNNEI. The CDR3 extends over 17 amino acids.

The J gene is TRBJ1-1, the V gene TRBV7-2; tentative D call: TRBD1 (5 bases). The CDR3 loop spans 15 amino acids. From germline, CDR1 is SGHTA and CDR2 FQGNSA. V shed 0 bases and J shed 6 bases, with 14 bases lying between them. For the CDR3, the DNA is TGTGCCAGCAGCTTAGCGTCGTCTGGGGGGTCTGAAGCTTTCTTT. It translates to CASSLASSGGSEAFF. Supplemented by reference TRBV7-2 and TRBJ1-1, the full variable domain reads GAGVSQSPSNKVTEKGKDVELRCDPISGHTALYWYRQSLGQGLEFLIYFQGNSAPDKSGLPSDRFSAERTGGSVSTLTIQRTQQEDSAVYLCASSLASSGGSEAFFGQGTRLTVV.

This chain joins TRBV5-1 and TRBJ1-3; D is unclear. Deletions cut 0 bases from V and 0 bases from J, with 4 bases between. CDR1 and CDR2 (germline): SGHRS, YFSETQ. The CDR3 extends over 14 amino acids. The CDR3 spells CASSLEHSGNTIYF. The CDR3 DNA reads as TGCGCCAGCAGCTTGGAACACTCTGGAAACACCATATATTTT.

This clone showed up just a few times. The CDR3 loop is CSGGQGNTEAFF. The CDR3 DNA reads TGCAGTGGGGGACAGGGGAACACTGAAGCTTTCTTT. The rearrangement uses TRBV29-1 and TRBJ1-1; 9 bases line up with TRBD1. The germline V gene encodes CDR1 SQVTM and CDR2 ANQGSEA. The CDR3 covers 12 residues. Based on the CDR3 plus reference TRBV29-1 and TRBJ1-1, the full variable domain is SAVISQKPSRDICQRGTSLTIQCQVDSQVTMMFWYRQQPGQSLTLIATANQGSEATYESGFVIDKFPISRPNLTFSTLTVSNMSPEDSSIYLCSGGQGNTEAFFGQGTRLTVV.

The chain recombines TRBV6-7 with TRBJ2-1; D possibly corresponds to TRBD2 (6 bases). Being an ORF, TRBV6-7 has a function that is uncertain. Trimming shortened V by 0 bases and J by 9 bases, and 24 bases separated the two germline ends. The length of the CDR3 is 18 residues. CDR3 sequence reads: CASSYSKSVRPGGVEQFF. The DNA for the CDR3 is TGTGCCAGCAGTTACTCGAAGTCGGTCAGGCCCGGGGGAGTTGAGCAGTTCTTC.

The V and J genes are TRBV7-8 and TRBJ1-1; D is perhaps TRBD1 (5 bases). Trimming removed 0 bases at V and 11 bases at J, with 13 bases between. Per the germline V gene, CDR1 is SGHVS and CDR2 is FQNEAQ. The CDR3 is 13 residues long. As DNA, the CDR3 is TGTGCCAGCAGCTTAGCAGGGGCAGAGAGGGCTTTCTTT. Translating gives CASSLAGAERAFF.

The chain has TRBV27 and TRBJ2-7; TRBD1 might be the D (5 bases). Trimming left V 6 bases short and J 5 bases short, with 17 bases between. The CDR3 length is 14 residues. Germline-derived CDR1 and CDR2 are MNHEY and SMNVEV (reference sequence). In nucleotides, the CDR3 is TGTGCCAGCAGCCTGGAGATGGGGCGAGACGAGCAGTACTTC. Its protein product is CASSLEMGRDEQYF.

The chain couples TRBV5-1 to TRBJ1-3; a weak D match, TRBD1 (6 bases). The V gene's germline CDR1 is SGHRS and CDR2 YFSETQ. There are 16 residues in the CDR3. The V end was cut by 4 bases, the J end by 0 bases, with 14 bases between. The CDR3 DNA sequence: TGCGCCAGCAGCGTGGGGGCGGGATTCTCTGGAAACACCATATATTTT. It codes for CASSVGAGFSGNTIYF. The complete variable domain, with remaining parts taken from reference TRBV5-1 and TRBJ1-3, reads KAGVTQTPRYLIKTRGQQVTLSCSPISGHRSVSWYQQTPGQGLQFLFEYFSETQRNKGNFPGRFSGRQFSNSRSEMNVSTLELGDSALYLCASSVGAGFSGNTIYFGEGSWLTVV.

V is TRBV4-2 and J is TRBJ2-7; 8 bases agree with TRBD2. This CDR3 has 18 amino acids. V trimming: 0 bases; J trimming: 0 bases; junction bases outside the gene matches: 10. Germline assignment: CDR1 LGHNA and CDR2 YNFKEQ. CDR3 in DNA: TGTGCCAGCAGCCAAGAGCCGGGAGGGACCCCTGGCTCCTACGAGCAGTACTTC. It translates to CASSQEPGGTPGSYEQYF.

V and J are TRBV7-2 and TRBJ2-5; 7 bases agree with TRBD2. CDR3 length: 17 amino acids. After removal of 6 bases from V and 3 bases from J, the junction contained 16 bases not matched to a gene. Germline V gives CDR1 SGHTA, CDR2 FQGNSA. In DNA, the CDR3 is TGTGCCAGCAGTTTTACGGGGCCCCTCGGGGGGAAAGAGACCCAGTACTTC. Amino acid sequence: CASSFTGPLGGKETQYF. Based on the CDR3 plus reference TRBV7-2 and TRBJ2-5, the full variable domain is GAGVSQSPSNKVTEKGKDVELRCDPISGHTALYWYRQSLGQGLEFLIYFQGNSAPDKSGLPSDRFSAERTGGSVSTLTIQRTQQEDSAVYLCASSFTGPLGGKETQYFGPGTRLLVL.